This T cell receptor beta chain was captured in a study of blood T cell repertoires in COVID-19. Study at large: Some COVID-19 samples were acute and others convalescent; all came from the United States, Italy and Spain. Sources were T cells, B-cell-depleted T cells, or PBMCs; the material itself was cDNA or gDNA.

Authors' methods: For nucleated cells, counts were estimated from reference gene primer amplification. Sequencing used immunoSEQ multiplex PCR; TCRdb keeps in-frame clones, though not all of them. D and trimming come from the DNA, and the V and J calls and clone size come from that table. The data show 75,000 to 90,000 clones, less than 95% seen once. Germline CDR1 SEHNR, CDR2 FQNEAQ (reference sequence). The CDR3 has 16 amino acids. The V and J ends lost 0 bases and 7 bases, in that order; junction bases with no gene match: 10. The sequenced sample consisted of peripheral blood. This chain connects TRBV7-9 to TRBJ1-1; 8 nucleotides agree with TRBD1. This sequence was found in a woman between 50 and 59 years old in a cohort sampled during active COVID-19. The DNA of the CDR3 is TGTGCCAGCAGCTTAGCCGCCAGGGGGCGGCAGGATGAAGCTTTCTTT. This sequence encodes CASSLAARGRQDEAFF.